This T cell receptor beta chain was recorded in a study of blood T cell repertoires in COVID-19. Allocation to cohorts depended on clinical history reported by the participants. The CDR3 totals 14 residues. Germline CDR1 and CDR2: ENHRY and SYGVKD. V lost 7 bases and J lost 6; bases outside the gene matches: 8. TCRdb's table, derived via immunoSEQ multiplex PCR, lists solely in-frame clones and lacks some. The profile shows around 270,000 clones, roughly 85% of them singletons. The clonotype was recovered from a woman in her 30s who had recovered from COVID-19. The chain has TRBV10-3 and TRBJ1-5; TRBD1 matches at 8 bases. Sequenced material: PBMCs or T cells enriched from blood (not recorded which). For the CDR3, the DNA is TGTGCCATCACCGCGGACAGGGTCGGTCAGCCCCAGCATTTT. It is translated as CAITADRVGQPQHF.